This TCR beta chain was identified during a study of CD8 T cells in Susac syndrome. In the multiple sclerosis control group, patients were treatment-naive and had stable or active relapsing-remitting disease. Random hexamers were used to reverse transcribe about 0.45 to 1 ug of RNA. MiXCR, applied by TCRdb to the immunoSEQ multiplex PCR reads, yields one record per CDR3 protein. The table includes roughly 400,000 distinct CDR3 sequences, around 83% detected once. V was pared by 6 bases and J by 0 bases, with 8 bases of the junction left unmatched. The CDR3 contains 16 residues. The germline V gene encodes CDR1 SEHNR and CDR2 FQNEAQ (reference sequence).

The TCR originated in a human donor with multiple sclerosis. V usage is TRBV7-9 and J usage is TRBJ2-5; 9 bases line up with TRBD2. What was sequenced was CD8+ T cells from PBMCs. Written as DNA, the CDR3 is TGTGCCAGCAGGCCAAGACTAGCGGAGAACCAAGAGACCCAGTACTTC. Protein sequence: CASRPRLAENQETQYF.